The source of this TCR beta chain is a study of blood T cell repertoires in COVID-19. The wider study: T cells, B-cell-depleted T cells, or PBMCs supplied cDNA or gDNA.

The V and J ends lost 2 bases and 5 bases respectively, with 10 bases between them. Looked up from germline, CDR1 is SEHNR and CDR2 is FQNEAQ (reference sequence). The CDR3 totals 14 residues. Source study methods: Reference gene primer amplification gave nucleated cell count estimates. Produced via immunoSEQ multiplex PCR; TCRdb's table is partial and in-frame only. From that table come the V and J calls and clone size; the DNA was used to work out D and trimming. The sample yields 120,000 or so clones, approximately 87% seen once. The sequencing input was peripheral blood. The chain carries TRBV7-9 and TRBJ2-1; unclear D gene. This receptor was taken from a man aged 45 to 65 with acute or convalescent COVID-19. The CDR3 DNA sequence: TGTGCCAGCAGCTTAAGTCTTAGTAACAATGAGCAGTTCTTC. It encodes CASSLSLSNNEQFF.